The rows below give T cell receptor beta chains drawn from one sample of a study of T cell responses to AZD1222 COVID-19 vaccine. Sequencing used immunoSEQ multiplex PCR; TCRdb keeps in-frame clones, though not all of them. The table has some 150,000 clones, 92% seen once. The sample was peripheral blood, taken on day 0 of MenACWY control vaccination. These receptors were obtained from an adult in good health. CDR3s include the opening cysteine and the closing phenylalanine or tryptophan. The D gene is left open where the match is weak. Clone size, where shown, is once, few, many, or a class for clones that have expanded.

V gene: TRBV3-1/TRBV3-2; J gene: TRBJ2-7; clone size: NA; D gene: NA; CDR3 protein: CASSFYPGGRVYEQYF; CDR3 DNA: TGTGCCAGCAGCTTTTACCCCGGGGGGCGCGTCTACGAGCAGTACTTC
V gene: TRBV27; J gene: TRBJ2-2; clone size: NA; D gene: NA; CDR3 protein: CASSRQLPNTGELFF; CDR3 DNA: TGTGCCAGCAGTAGACAGCTACCGAACACCGGGGAGCTGTTTTTT
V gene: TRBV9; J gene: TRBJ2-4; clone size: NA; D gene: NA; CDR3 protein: CASSVGPSVNIQYF; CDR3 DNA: TGTGCCAGCAGCGTAGGCCCCTCAGTCAACATTCAGTACTTC
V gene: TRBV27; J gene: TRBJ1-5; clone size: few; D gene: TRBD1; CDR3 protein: CASSGRGNQPQHF; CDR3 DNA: TGTGCCAGTTCCGGCAGGGGGAATCAGCCCCAGCATTTT
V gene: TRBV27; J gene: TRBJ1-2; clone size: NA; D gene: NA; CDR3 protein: CASSLSRQAGGYTF; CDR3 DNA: TGTGCCAGCAGTTTATCGCGTCAGGCGGGGGGCTACACCTTC
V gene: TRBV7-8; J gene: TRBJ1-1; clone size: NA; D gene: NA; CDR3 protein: CASSLSVGYNTEAFF; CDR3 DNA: TGTGCCAGCAGCTTATCGGTAGGGTACAACACTGAAGCTTTCTTT
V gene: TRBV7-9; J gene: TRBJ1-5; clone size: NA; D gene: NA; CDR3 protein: CASSYATGTGGNQPQHF; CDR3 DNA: TGTGCCAGCAGCTACGCCACAGGCACCGGAGGCAATCAGCCCCAGCATTTT
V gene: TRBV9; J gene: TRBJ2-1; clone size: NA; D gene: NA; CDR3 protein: CASSVDTSPYNEQFF; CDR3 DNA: TGTGCCAGCAGCGTAGACACATCCCCTTACAATGAGCAGTTCTTC
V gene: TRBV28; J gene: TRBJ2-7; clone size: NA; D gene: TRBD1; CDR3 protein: CASSLPGTGTYEQYF; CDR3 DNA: TGTGCCAGCAGTTTGCCGGGGACAGGAACCTACGAGCAGTACTTC
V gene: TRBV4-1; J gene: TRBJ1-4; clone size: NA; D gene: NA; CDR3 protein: CASSQEGRSGEKLFF; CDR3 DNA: TGCGCCAGCAGCCAAGAGGGCCGGTCTGGGGAAAAACTGTTTTTT
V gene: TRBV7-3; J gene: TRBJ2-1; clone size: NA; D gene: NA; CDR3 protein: CASSSFSEPHNEQFF; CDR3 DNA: TGTGCCAGCAGCTCCTTTAGCGAGCCCCACAATGAGCAGTTCTTC
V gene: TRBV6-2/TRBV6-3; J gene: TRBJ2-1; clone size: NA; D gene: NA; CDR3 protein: CASSPGSGGTTLSYNEQFF; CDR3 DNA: TGTGCCAGCAGTCCGGGATCAGGGGGGACGACCCTCTCCTACAATGAGCAGTTCTTC
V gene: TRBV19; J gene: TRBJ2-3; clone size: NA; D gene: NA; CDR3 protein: CASRPARTTPFTQYF; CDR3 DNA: TGTGCCAGTAGACCGGCTCGGACCACTCCCTTTACGCAGTATTTT
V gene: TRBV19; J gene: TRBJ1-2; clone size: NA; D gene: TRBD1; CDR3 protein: CASSASGGTNYGYTF; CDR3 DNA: TGTGCCAGTAGTGCTTCAGGGGGCACTAACTATGGCTACACCTTC
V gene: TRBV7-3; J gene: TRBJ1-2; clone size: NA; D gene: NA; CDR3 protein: CASSPGPASDYGYTF; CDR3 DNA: TGTGCCAGCAGCCCAGGCCCTGCGAGTGACTATGGCTACACCTTC
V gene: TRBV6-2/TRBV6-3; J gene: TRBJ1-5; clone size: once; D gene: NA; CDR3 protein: CASSYSGGSPQPQHF; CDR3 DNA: TGTGCCAGCAGTTACTCCGGAGGGAGTCCTCAGCCCCAGCATTTT
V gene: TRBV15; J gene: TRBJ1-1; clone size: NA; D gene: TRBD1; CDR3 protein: CATRDRGNTEAFF; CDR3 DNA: TGTGCTACCCGGGACAGGGGGAACACTGAAGCTTTCTTT
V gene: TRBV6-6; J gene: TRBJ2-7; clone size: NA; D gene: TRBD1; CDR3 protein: CASTPTGFNAEQYF; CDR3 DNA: TGTGCCAGCACCCCGACAGGGTTTAATGCGGAGCAGTACTTC
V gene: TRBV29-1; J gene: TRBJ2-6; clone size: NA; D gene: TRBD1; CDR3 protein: CSVSTGAGANVLTF; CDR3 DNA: TGCAGCGTTTCCACAGGGGCTGGGGCCAACGTCCTGACTTTC
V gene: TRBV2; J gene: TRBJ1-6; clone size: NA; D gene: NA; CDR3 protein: CASSRERDNSPLHF; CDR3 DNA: TGTGCCAGCAGCCGGGAGCGGGATAATTCACCCCTCCACTTT
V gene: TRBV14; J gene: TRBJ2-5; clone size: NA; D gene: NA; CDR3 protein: CASSQGHSGTQYF; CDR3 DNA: TGTGCCAGCAGCCAAGGGCATTCTGGGACCCAGTACTTC
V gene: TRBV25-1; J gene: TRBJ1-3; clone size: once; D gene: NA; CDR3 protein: CASSGSGNTIYF; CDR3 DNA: TGTGCCAGCTCGGGGAGTGGAAACACCATATATTTT
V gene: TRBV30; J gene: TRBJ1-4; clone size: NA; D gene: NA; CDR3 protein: CAWNQLGSNEKLFF; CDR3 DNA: TGTGCCTGGAATCAGTTGGGGTCTAATGAAAAACTGTTTTTT
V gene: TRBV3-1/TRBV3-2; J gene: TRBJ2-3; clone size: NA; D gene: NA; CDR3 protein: CASSQAGAPDTQYF; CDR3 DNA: TGTGCCAGCAGCCAAGCCGGGGCCCCCGATACGCAGTATTTT
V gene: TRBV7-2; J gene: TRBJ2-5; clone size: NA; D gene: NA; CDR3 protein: CASSFPGGIEETQYF; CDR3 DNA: TGTGCCAGCAGCTTCCCCGGTGGCATAGAAGAGACCCAGTACTTC
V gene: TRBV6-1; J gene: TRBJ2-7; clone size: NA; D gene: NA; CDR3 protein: CASRRTPSEQYF; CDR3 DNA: TGTGCCAGCAGACGCACACCTTCCGAGCAGTACTTC
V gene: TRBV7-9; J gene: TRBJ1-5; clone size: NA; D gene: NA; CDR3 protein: CASSQGGRNQPQHF; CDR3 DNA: TGTGCCAGCAGCCAGGGTGGGCGCAATCAGCCCCAGCATTTT
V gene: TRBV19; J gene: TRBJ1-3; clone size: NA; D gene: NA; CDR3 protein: CASSPDPRSGNTIYF; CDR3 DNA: TGTGCCAGTAGCCCGGACCCCCGGTCCGGAAACACCATATATTTT